This TCR beta chain derives from a study of Ad26.COV2.S vaccination and SARS-CoV-2 variants. On the study more broadly: The COV1001 Ad26.COV2.S trial arm included the donor. Intramuscular Ad26.COV2.S at 5x10^10 or 1x10^11 viral particles.

Study-level findings and limits: It was reported that spike-specific CD8+ and CD4+ T cell responses were substantially broad after vaccination.

Clones were read by immunoSEQ multiplex PCR, and TCRdb kept only the in-frame ones, dropping some. The sample has 300,000 to 350,000 clones; 90% are singletons. The treatment: around 19 received Ad26.COV2.S at low or high dose, single or two shots; about 5 received placebo; per-sample allocation not given. Sampling happened 63 days after the first vaccine or placebo injection. From germline, CDR1 is SGDLS and CDR2 YYNGEE. The CDR3 has 13 residues. V lost 3 bases to trimming and J lost 7 bases, with 10 bases between them. A single count supports this clone. Its antigen remains unidentified. This specimen consisted of peripheral blood, obtained in a trial of Ad26.COV2.S vaccine versus placebo. The chain has TRBV9 and TRBJ1-4; tentative D call: TRBD1 (6 bases). This TCR was sampled from a person between 18 and 60 years old who received the Ad26.COV2.S COVID-19 vaccine or a placebo. The CDR3 DNA follows: TGTGCCAGCAGCGAAACAGGGAGTGAAAAACTGTTTTTT. Protein sequence: CASSETGSEKLFF.